This T cell receptor (beta chain) derives from a study of T cells in localized non-small cell lung cancer. Method: immunoSEQ multiplex PCR; TCRdb's copy keeps in-frame clones and lacks some. The sample has around 64,000 clones; roughly four fifths are singletons. Broader study findings: The appearance of a median roughly 53 of the top 100 tumor clones was seen in adjacent lung.

For this clone: Its antigen is unknown.

Germline values: CDR1 SEHNR, CDR2 FQNEAQ (reference sequence). V lost 5 bases to trimming and J lost 3 bases, with 8 bases between them. The CDR3 length is 12 residues. The sample was PBMCs, taken before any cancer treatment. The J gene is TRBJ2-7, the V gene TRBV7-9, with D unclear. This receptor was identified in a man between 35 and 75 years old with stage II lung adenocarcinoma. DNA of the CDR3: TGTGCCAGCAGCCCCAGAAACTACGAGCAGTACTTC. Amino acid sequence: CASSPRNYEQYF.